This T cell receptor (beta chain) was found in a study of T cells in Graves' hyperthyroidism and ophthalmopathy. Study-level background: Peripheral blood sampling occurred at initial diagnosis, before any treatment.

Germline V gene lookup returns CDR1 LGHNA and CDR2 YSLEER. Trimming removed 2 bases at V and 7 bases at J, with 17 bases between. The CDR3 runs 15 residues. This clonotype came up a few times. TCR beta CDR3 sequences were amplified from RNA transcripts. Researchers ran a first-round RT-PCR on the TCR CDR3 using the HTBI primer set. Each CDR3 protein gets one entry after TCRdb re-called the multiplex PCR reads with MiXCR. The table records some 720,000 distinct CDR3 sequences, around 15% of them present only once. The study left out patients who had uncontrolled infection, other autoimmune disease, pregnancy or lactation.

The source material was blood. V and J are TRBV4-3 and TRBJ1-1; D is ambiguous. The origin of this receptor is a man aged 18-30 years with Graves' hyperthyroidism. This CDR3 reads CASSQRRVSSGEAFF. The DNA for the CDR3 is TGCGCCAGCAGCCAAAGGCGGGTCTCCTCAGGTGAAGCTTTCTTT.